The T cell receptor (beta chain) described here comes from a study of blood T cell repertoires in COVID-19 (dated by TCRdb to the early 2020s). Context from the whole study: Samples from collaborators originated in the United States, Italy and Spain and spanned both the acute and convalescent phases of COVID-19. Samples came from the ongoing ImmuneRACE study (first 160 participants) plus 1,254 subjects from 6 global collaborators. The repertoires were made available in a free public database intended to serve as a resource for research on the immune response to SARS-CoV-2. HLA class I and class II types, where available, came from metadata supplied by the sample provider rather than from assay-based typing. A de-identified subject ID, COVID-19 status, age in years and sex were almost always included in the sample metadata. The prospective study material was composed of cDNA or gDNA derived from T cells, B-cell-depleted T cells, or PBMCs. Deeply sampled blood TCRbeta repertoires from subjects exposed to, actively infected with, or recovered from COVID-19 were included in the dataset.

General findings and caveats noted by the study authors: How much clinical and demographic metadata was included differed by source and by participant, and the metadata was provided uncurated.

The CDR3 goes from the cysteine to the phenylalanine over 13 residues. Only the CDR3 region is kept as DNA, spanning 39 bases read in frame from base 1. CDR1 is given as SGHNT and CDR2 as YYREEE, both from the germline V gene (reference sequence). Trimming at the junction amounts to 0 bases on V and 7 bases on J, and the germline ends lie 11 bases apart. Notes on this clone: No cognate antigen has been identified for it. A much larger clone lies a single base off, so this may be a read error. Other nucleotide sequences in the sample specify the same CDR3.

Participants in the prospective study were aged about 18 to 100 years, lived in over 20 United States geographic areas, and enrolled through a virtual design. Cohort assignment in the prospective study relied on participant-reported clinical history from a screening survey and a study questionnaire. Recovered participants in ImmuneRACE Cohort 3 were defined by two consecutive negative NP/OP PCR tests, clearance by a healthcare professional, or resolution of symptoms. Mobile phlebotomists in the prospective study collected whole blood, serum and a nasopharyngeal or oropharyngeal swab from every participant. Over an approximately 2-month period, participants in the prospective study had the option of providing additional blood draws and questionnaires. Blood samples from the prospective study were shipped frozen or at room temperature prior to DNA extraction. The immunoSEQ Assay, a bias-controlled multiplex PCR, was used to amplify TCRbeta CDR3 regions from genomic DNA. The authors' analysis ran thus. The number of nucleated cells in each sample was estimated by amplification of reference gene primers within the assay. To quantify the absolute abundance of each unique TCRbeta CDR3 rearrangement, sequence reads were collapsed and filtered. For each sample, productive Simpson clonality was calculated as the square root of Simpson's diversity index over productive rearrangements. Sourced from immuneACCESS, this table was stored by TCRdb with only in-frame sequences that have V and J called. A share of the clones is absent; for the studies checked, an unresolved V gene accounts for under half, and the remainder has no known explanation. V and J calls and clone size are those listed in that table; D and trimming were worked out from the DNA. The sample records about 160,000 clones, around four fifths of which are singletons. Approximately 8% of the sample goes to the ten largest clones.

The sequencing input was PBMCs or T cells enriched from blood (not recorded which). The receptor's source is a woman aged 50 to 60 who had recovered from COVID-19. The rearrangement combines TRBV5-4 with TRBJ2-7; 6 matching bases give a weak D call of TRBD1. The DNA reads TGTGCCAGCAGCTTGGACAGGGTGGGTGAGCAGTACTTC. Translated, it gives CASSLDRVGEQYF.